These T cell receptor beta chains were read from a single sample in a study of T-cell memory formation after mild COVID-19. TCRdb reprocessed the 5' RACE reads via MiXCR and lists one record per CDR3 protein. The profile covers around 410,000 distinct CDR3 sequences, with about 25% appearing a single time and around 13% taken by the ten largest. Sequences were obtained from PBMCs or a T cell subset sorted from them (not recorded which). The receptors were gathered from an adult woman who had mild COVID-19 (a few samples of this study predate the infection). Cell type and time point are not known. CDR3s include the opening cysteine and the closing phenylalanine or tryptophan. The D gene is left open where the match is weak. The listing skips clone size in some rows; elsewhere it reads once, few, many or a size class.

13 . TRBJ1-5 TRBV6-1 . TGTGCCAGCAGTGAAGATGACAATCAGCCCCAGCATTTT CASSEDDNQPQHF
16 few TRBJ2-1 TRBV10-2 TRBD2 TGCGCCAGCAGTCTCTCCCGGCTAGCGGGGGGGGATGAGCAGTTCTTC CASSLSRLAGGDEQFF
15 . TRBJ2-5 TRBV19 . TGTGCCAGTAGTACCTCGGACAGCCCGCAAGAGACCCAGTACTTC CASSTSDSPQETQYF
15 . TRBJ2-1 TRBV7-8 TRBD2 TGTGCCAGCAGCGCACTAGCGGGGGGTTACAATGAGCAGTTCTTC CASSALAGGYNEQFF
15 . TRBJ1-1 TRBV20-1 . TGCAGTGCTAGGGCCCAGGACGGGCGGAGGCCTGAAGCTTTCTTT CSARAQDGRRPEAFF
15 few TRBJ1-2 TRBV28 . TGTGCCAGCAGTCCGTGGGGACGGTCCCACTATGGCTACACCTTC CASSPWGRSHYGYTF
17 few TRBJ2-1 TRBV7-2 TRBD2 TGTGCCAGCAGCTTACCCAATACTAGCGGGAGGGGTAATGAGCAGTTCTTC CASSLPNTSGRGNEQFF
15 . TRBJ2-3 TRBV5-1 . TGCGCCAGCAGCTTGTACGGCGGAGGCACAGATACGCAGTATTTT CASSLYGGGTDTQYF
14 . TRBJ2-7 TRBV20-1 . TGCAGTGCTAGTACCGGGACCGGGCCAGACGAGCAGTACTTC CSASTGTGPDEQYF
17 . TRBJ2-5 TRBV10-3 TRBD1 TGTGCCATCAGTGAGTCGGGACAGGGGGCAAGTCGGGAGACCCAGTACTTC CAISESGQGASRETQYF
15 few TRBJ2-1 TRBV5-1 . TGCGCCAGCAGCTTGGGGGGGACCACCTACAATGAGCAGTTCTTC CASSLGGTTYNEQFF
11 few TRBJ2-7 TRBV3-1 . TGTGCCAGCAGCCAAGGGAGTGGGCAGTACTTC CASSQGSGQYF
14 few TRBJ1-1 TRBV5-1 TRBD1 TGCGCCAGCAGCTTGGAGAACAGGGGCGCTGAAGCTTTCTTT CASSLENRGAEAFF
16 . TRBJ2-1 TRBV15 . TGTGCCACCAGCAGAGATCGGGAGAGCTCCTACAATGAGCAGTTCTTC CATSRDRESSYNEQFF
13 few TRBJ1-3 TRBV7-6 . TGTGCCAGCAGCTCACGCTCTGGAAACACCATATATTTT CASSSRSGNTIYF
15 . TRBJ1-6 TRBV7-3 TRBD1 TGTGCCAGCAGCGTCGGGACAGGGAATAATTCACCCCTCCACTTT CASSVGTGNNSPLHF
16 many TRBJ2-5 TRBV9 TRBD1 TGTGCCAGCAGCGCCCGAGAGGGCAGGGGGCAAGAGACCCAGTACTTC CASSAREGRGQETQYF
14 . TRBJ2-2 TRBV6-2/TRBV6-3 . TGTGCCACCATGTTGGGTCCGAACACCGGGGAGCTGTTTTTT CATMLGPNTGELFF
16 . TRBJ2-7 TRBV7-9 . TGTGCCAGCAGCTTAGCTTATGGGACTGATTCCTACGAGCAGTACTTC CASSLAYGTDSYEQYF
20 few TRBJ2-6 TRBV11-2 TRBD2 TGTGCCAGCAGGGGTTCGGGGGGTCCCAACCCACTCTCTGGGGCCAACGTCCTGACTTTC CASRGSGGPNPLSGANVLTF
16 few TRBJ2-2 TRBV11-3 . TGTGCCAGCAGCTCAATAGAAGGGGCGAACACCGGGGAGCTGTTTTTT CASSSIEGANTGELFF
19 many TRBJ2-5 TRBV7-9 TRBD2 TGTGCCAGCAGTTCAACTAGCGGGCCCCGAAGGGGAATACAAGAGACCCAGTACTTC CASSSTSGPRRGIQETQYF
13 . TRBJ1-2 TRBV7-8 . TGTGCCAGCAGCTTAGATTCGGGGGGAGGCTACACCTTC CASSLDSGGGYTF
15 few TRBJ2-3 TRBV29-1 . TGCAGCGTTGTTTTAGCGCCGGCCTCCGCAGATACGCAGTATTTT CSVVLAPASADTQYF
15 few TRBJ1-2 TRBV5-1 TRBD1 TGCGCCAGCAGCTGGGGACAGCTACAAAACTATGGCTACACCTTC CASSWGQLQNYGYTF
16 . TRBJ2-3 TRBV2 TRBD2 TGTGCCAGCAGTGATCTAGCGGGGCTGAGCACAGATACGCAGTATTTT CASSDLAGLSTDTQYF
14 few TRBJ2-7 TRBV5-6 . TGTGCCAGCAGCTTGGTACAGCTCTCCTACGAGCAGTACTTC CASSLVQLSYEQYF